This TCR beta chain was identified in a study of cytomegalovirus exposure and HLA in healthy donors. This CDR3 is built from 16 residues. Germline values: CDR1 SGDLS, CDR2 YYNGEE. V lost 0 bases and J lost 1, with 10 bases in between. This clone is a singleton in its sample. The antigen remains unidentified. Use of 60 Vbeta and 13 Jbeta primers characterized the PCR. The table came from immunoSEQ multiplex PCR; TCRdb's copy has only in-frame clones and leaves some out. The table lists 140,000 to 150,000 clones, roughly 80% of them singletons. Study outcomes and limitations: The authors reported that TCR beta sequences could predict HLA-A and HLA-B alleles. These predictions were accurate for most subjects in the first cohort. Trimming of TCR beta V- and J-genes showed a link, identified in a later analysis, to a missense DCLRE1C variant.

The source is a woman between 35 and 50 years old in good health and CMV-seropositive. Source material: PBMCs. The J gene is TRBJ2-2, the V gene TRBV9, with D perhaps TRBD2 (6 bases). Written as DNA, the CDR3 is TGTGCCAGCAGCGTAGCCGGGACTGTGAACACCGGGGAGCTGTTTTTT. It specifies CASSVAGTVNTGELFF.